This is a list of T cell receptor beta chains from one sample in a study of beta chain features in type 1 diabetes. The data were produced by immunoSEQ multiplex PCR, yet TCRdb's version contains in-frame clones alone and is incomplete. The data contain fewer than 550,000 clones, approximately 10% of them singletons. Sequenced input: naive CD4+ T cells from blood. The receptors shown here come from a woman aged 18-30 years in good health. Each CDR3 is given with its conserved first and last residue. Each record gives: J gene, clone size, CDR3 length, D gene, V gene, CDR3 protein, CDR3 DNA. A D gene is named only where the DNA matches it firmly. Not all rows give a size; the values are once, few, many and, for expanded clones, a class.

J: TRBJ2-1
size: -
length: 15
D: TRBD2
V: TRBV14
CDR3: CASSRGTSDYNEQFF
DNA: TGTGCCAGCAGCCGCGGGACTAGCGACTACAATGAGCAGTTCTTC

J: TRBJ2-6
size: -
length: 15
D: -
V: TRBV2
CDR3: CASSRGLSGANVLTF
DNA: TGTGCCAGCAGCCGGGGGCTCTCTGGGGCCAACGTCCTGACTTTC

J: TRBJ2-4
size: few
length: 19
D: TRBD2
V: TRBV4-3
CDR3: CASSQGQTSGGVAKNIQYF
DNA: TGCGCCAGCAGCCAAGGGCAGACTAGCGGGGGGGTAGCCAAAAACATTCAGTACTTC

J: TRBJ1-6
size: -
length: 15
D: -
V: TRBV4-3
CDR3: CASSQALGSDSPLHF
DNA: TGCGCCAGCAGCCAAGCCCTGGGGTCGGATTCACCCCTCCACTTT

J: TRBJ2-5
size: few
length: 16
D: -
V: TRBV25-1
CDR3: CASSGGSGASVETQYF
DNA: TGTGCCAGCAGTGGGGGTAGTGGGGCTAGTGTAGAGACCCAGTACTTC

J: TRBJ1-1
size: -
length: 14
D: -
V: TRBV6-5
CDR3: CASSYSHTWTEAFF
DNA: TGTGCCAGCAGTTACTCGCACACCTGGACTGAAGCTTTCTTT

J: TRBJ1-1
size: few
length: 11
D: -
V: TRBV18
CDR3: CASSPNTEAFF
DNA: TGTGCCAGCTCACCGAACACTGAAGCTTTCTTT

J: TRBJ2-3
size: few
length: 14
D: -
V: TRBV19
CDR3: CASSKGDPTDTQYF
DNA: TGTGCCAGTAGTAAGGGGGACCCCACAGATACGCAGTATTTT

J: TRBJ2-1
size: -
length: 15
D: -
V: TRBV7-2
CDR3: CASSFSSGTYNEQFF
DNA: TGTGCCAGCAGCTTTAGTTCGGGAACCTACAATGAGCAGTTCTTC

J: TRBJ2-1
size: few
length: 16
D: -
V: TRBV4-3
CDR3: CASSQALRTEYNEQFF
DNA: TGCGCCAGCAGCCAAGCTCTGAGGACGGAATACAATGAGCAGTTCTTC

J: TRBJ1-2
size: few
length: 17
D: -
V: TRBV4-2
CDR3: CASSQELTGTSFYGYTF
DNA: TGTGCCAGCAGCCAAGAGCTCACAGGGACGTCGTTCTATGGCTACACCTTC

J: TRBJ1-4
size: few
length: 16
D: -
V: TRBV7-9
CDR3: CASSLEAAGALGKLFF
DNA: TGTGCCAGCAGCTTAGAAGCAGCAGGTGCCTTGGGAAAACTGTTTTTT

J: TRBJ2-2
size: few
length: 16
D: TRBD2
V: TRBV9
CDR3: CASSVAAGGNTGELFF
DNA: TGTGCCAGCAGCGTAGCTGCGGGAGGGAACACCGGGGAGCTGTTTTTT

J: TRBJ2-6
size: few
length: 15
D: -
V: TRBV5-1
CDR3: CASTPNPSGANVLTF
DNA: TGCGCCAGCACCCCGAACCCCTCTGGGGCCAACGTCCTGACTTTC

J: TRBJ2-1
size: -
length: 16
D: TRBD2
V: TRBV7-8
CDR3: CASSQLSGGSYNEQFF
DNA: TGTGCCAGCAGCCAGCTATCGGGGGGCTCCTACAATGAGCAGTTCTTC

J: TRBJ1-1
size: -
length: 13
D: -
V: TRBV10-3
CDR3: CAISSGRGTEAFF
DNA: TGTGCCATCTCCTCGGGAAGGGGGACTGAAGCTTTCTTT

J: TRBJ2-1
size: -
length: 13
D: -
V: TRBV7-3
CDR3: CASSLTENNEQFF
DNA: TGTGCCAGCAGCTTAACCGAAAACAATGAGCAGTTCTTC

J: TRBJ2-1
size: -
length: 13
D: -
V: TRBV15
CDR3: CATSRDTGSEQFF
DNA: TGTGCCACCAGCAGGGATACAGGGTCTGAGCAGTTCTTC